This T cell receptor beta chain was found in a study of blood T cells in healthy people across ages. A second PCR of about 7 to 12 cycles used a sample-barcoded 5' primer and a J-beta primer mix. A template-switch adaptor that had 12 random nucleotides put a tag on each cDNA molecule. TCRdb ran MiXCR on the 5' RACE reads and lists one entry per CDR3 protein. Among about 1.1 million distinct CDR3 sequences listed, 30% to 40% were seen once. Turning to this clonotype: The antigen is unknown.

Study observations and caveats: Diversity estimates drawn from one million T cells were deemed underestimates.

CDR3 length: 16 residues. The germline gives CDR1 MNHEY, CDR2 SVGEGT. The sequence was obtained from a man younger than 30 in good health. The V and J genes are TRBV6-2 or TRBV6-3 and TRBJ2-7; no reliable D call. The J call may be wrong; the DNA end is better matched by TRBJ2-4. The specimen sequenced was blood. The CDR3 nucleotides read TGTGCCAGCAGTCCCCCGAGGAATCTAGCCAAAAACATTCAGTACTTC. Encoded protein: CASSPPRNLAKNIQYF.